This entry is about one TCR beta chain. The record originates from a study of cytomegalovirus exposure and HLA in healthy donors. Researchers ran the PCR with 60 Vbeta and 13 Jbeta primers. The assay was immunoSEQ multiplex PCR, and TCRdb's table has in-frame clones only and misses some. The sample consists of about 200,000 clones, about four fifths of them appearing once. Germline V lookup: CDR1 SGHDN, CDR2 FVKESK. Trimming removed 2 bases from V and 9 bases from J; junction bases left unmatched: 3. The CDR3 has 13 residues. J is TRBJ2-3 and V is TRBV14, with 9 bases matching TRBD2. The receptor's source is a male donor in good health and CMV-seropositive. Input material: PBMCs. CDR3 loop: CASSQPGTSTQYF. In DNA, the CDR3 is TGTGCCAGCAGCCAACCTGGGACTAGCACGCAGTATTTT.